This T cell receptor (beta chain) was identified in a study of shared clonotypes between healthy human individuals. General study findings and limits: Blood alone was sampled, and tissue repertoires likely differ. Richness estimates generally favored naive over memory subsets.

In regard to this clone: Antigen unknown.

The CDR3 runs to 15 residues. The V end was cut by 0 bases, the J end by 5 bases, with 14 bases between. Looked up from germline, CDR1 is SGHTS and CDR2 is YDEGEE. The repertoire was sequenced with immunoSEQ multiplex PCR; TCRdb's copy has only in-frame clones and lacks some. The repertoire holds about 2 million clones, approximately 95% seen once, with 0.1% to 0.15% in the top ten. This clonotype was obtained from a man between 18 and 35 years old in good health. The chain recombines TRBV5-8 with TRBJ2-5, with D perhaps TRBD2 (6 bases). The sample consisted of naive CD4+ T cells sorted from blood. Subset given: CD45RA+ positively selected. The CDR3: CASSLAGAEGETQYF. CDR3 DNA sequence: TGTGCCAGCAGCTTGGCCGGTGCGGAGGGGGAGACCCAGTACTTC.